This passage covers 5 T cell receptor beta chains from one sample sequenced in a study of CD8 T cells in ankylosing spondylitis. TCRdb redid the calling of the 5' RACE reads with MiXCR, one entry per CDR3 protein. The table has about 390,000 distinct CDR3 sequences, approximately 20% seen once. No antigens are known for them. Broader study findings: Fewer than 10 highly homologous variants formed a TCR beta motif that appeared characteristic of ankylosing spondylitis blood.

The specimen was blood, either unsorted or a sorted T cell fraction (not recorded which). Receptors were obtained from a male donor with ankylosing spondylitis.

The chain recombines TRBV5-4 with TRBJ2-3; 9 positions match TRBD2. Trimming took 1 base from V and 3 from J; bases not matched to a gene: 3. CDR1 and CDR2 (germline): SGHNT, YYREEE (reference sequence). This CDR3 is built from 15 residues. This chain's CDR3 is CASSLLLAGTDTQYF. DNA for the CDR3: TGTGCCAGCAGCTTGCTTCTAGCGGGAACAGATACGCAGTATTTT.

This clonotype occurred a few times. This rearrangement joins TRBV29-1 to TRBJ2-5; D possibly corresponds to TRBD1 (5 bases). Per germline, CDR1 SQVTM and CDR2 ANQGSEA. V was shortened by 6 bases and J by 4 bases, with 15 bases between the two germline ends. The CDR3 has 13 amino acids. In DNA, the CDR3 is TGCAGCGTCCCAAGGGGTATGGTAGAGACCCAGTACTTC. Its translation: CSVPRGMVETQYF. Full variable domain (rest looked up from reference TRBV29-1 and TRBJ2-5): SAVISQKPSRDICQRGTSLTIQCQVDSQVTMMFWYRQQPGQSLTLIATANQGSEATYESGFVIDKFPISRPNLTFSTLTVSNMSPEDSSIYLCSVPRGMVETQYFGPGTRLLVL.

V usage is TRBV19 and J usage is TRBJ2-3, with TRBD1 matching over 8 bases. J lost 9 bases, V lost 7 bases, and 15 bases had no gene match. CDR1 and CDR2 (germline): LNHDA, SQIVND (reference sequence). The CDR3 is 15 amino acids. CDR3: CASTPTGESWWTQYF. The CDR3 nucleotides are TGTGCCAGTACCCCGACAGGGGAGAGTTGGTGGACGCAGTATTTT.

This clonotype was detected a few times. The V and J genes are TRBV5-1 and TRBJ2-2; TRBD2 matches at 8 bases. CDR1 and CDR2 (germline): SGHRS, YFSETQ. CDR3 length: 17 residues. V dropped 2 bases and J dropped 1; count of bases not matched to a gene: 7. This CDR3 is CASSFSSGRMNTGELFF. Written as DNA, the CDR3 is TGCGCCAGCAGCTTTTCAAGCGGGAGAATGAACACCGGGGAGCTGTTTTTT. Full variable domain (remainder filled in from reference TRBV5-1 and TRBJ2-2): KAGVTQTPRYLIKTRGQQVTLSCSPISGHRSVSWYQQTPGQGLQFLFEYFSETQRNKGNFPGRFSGRQFSNSRSEMNVSTLELGDSALYLCASSFSSGRMNTGELFFGEGSRLTVL.

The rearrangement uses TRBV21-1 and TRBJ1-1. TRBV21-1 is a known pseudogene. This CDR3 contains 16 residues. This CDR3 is CASSKGCRFFFSEAFF. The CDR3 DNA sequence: TGTGCCAGCAGCAAAGGTTGCAGGTTCTTTTTCTCTGAAGCTTTCTTT.